This record concerns one T cell receptor (beta chain) sequence. The sample is drawn from a study of blood T cell repertoires in COVID-19. Study overall: COVID-19 samples, acute and convalescent, were from the United States, Italy and Spain.

The method was immunoSEQ multiplex PCR; TCRdb's version includes in-frame clones alone and lacks a portion of them. The sample carries around 120,000 clones, 85% recorded once. V shed 4 bases, J shed 4 bases, and the junction held 12 bases outside the gene matches. The CDR3 runs to 16 residues. In germline, CDR1 is MGHRA, CDR2 YSYEKL. The chain carries TRBV4-1 and TRBJ1-1; TRBD1 matches at 7 bases. Sequenced sample: peripheral blood. This TCR came from a man older than 75 with acute or convalescent COVID-19. In DNA, the CDR3 is TGCGCCAGCAGCCCGAGGACAGGCCCCATAACCACTGAAGCTTTCTTT. Translated, it gives CASSPRTGPITTEAFF.